Following are 29 T cell receptor beta chains from one sample sequenced in a study of CD8 T cells in ankylosing spondylitis. Findings of the study overall: Within ankylosing spondylitis blood, a TCR beta motif made up of several highly homologous variants appeared to be characteristic.

In TCRdb, the 5' RACE reads were re-called with MiXCR into one record per CDR3 protein. The sample holds fewer than 550,000 distinct CDR3 sequences, approximately 5% seen once. No antigen has been identified for these receptors. Sequenced material: blood, either unsorted or a sorted T cell fraction (not recorded which). All receptors come from a male donor with ankylosing spondylitis.

This clonotype has a count of ten or more. V and J are TRBV28 and TRBJ1-1, with D unresolved. The germline CDR1 and CDR2 sequences are MDHEN and SYDVKM. There are 17 residues in the CDR3. V lost 8 bases and J 4 bases, leaving 26 bases between the germline ends. This CDR3 reads CASVHLREFTGTTEAFF. DNA of the CDR3: TGTGCCAGCGTTCACCTTCGGGAGTTCACCGGTACCACTGAAGCTTTCTTT.

At least ten counts were recorded for this clonotype. The genes are TRBV5-6 and TRBJ2-6; D tentatively reads TRBD1 or TRBD2 (5 bases each). V was pared by 3 bases and J by 15 bases, with 28 bases between. The CDR3 has 17 amino acids. Germline loops: CDR1 SGHDT, CDR2 YYEEEE. The CDR3 here is CASSSGPTPTGAQDLTF. The CDR3 DNA is TGTGCCAGCAGCTCGGGACCAACCCCCACTGGGGCCCAAGACCTGACTTTC.

The sample holds many counts of this clonotype. The chain recombines TRBV12-3 or TRBV12-4 with TRBJ1-1; tentatively, D is TRBD1 (5 bases). Between the trimmed V and J ends, which lost 10 bases and 11 bases, there was a span of 23 bases. There are 13 residues in the CDR3. The CDR3 bases are TGTGCCATCACCCACCTCACAAATCGGGGGGCTTTCTTT. Its translation: CAITHLTNRGAFF.

This clonotype was seen ten or more times. The gene calls are TRBV20-1 and TRBJ2-7; D not resolved. V shed 3 bases and J shed 2 bases, with 8 bases lying between them. This CDR3 has 12 amino acids. Germline values: CDR1 DFQATT, CDR2 SNEGSKA (reference sequence). The CDR3 DNA is TGCAGTGCTAGGCGCAGCGCCTACGAGCAGTACTTC. Translation: CSARRSAYEQYF.

This clonotype showed up many times. The chain uses TRBV6-5 and TRBJ2-1; maybe TRBD2 (5 bases). Germline V gene lookup returns CDR1 MNHEY and CDR2 SVGAGI. The germline V and J ends were trimmed by 3 bases and 5 bases, with 17 bases remaining between them. This CDR3 spans 16 amino acids. CDR3 in DNA: TGTGCCAGCAGTTATGGTCCGGTTGCGGGCGACAATGAGCAGTTCTTC. It codes for CASSYGPVAGDNEQFF.

A few counts support this clonotype. The gene calls are TRBV29-1 and TRBJ2-1; D not certain. CDR1 and CDR2 from the germline V gene are SQVTM and ANQGSEA. The ends were cut back, 3 bases at V and 6 bases at J, with 9 bases in the middle. The CDR3 contains 12 residues. The CDR3: CSVDFTGNEQFF. In DNA, the CDR3 is TGCAGCGTTGATTTCACCGGCAATGAGCAGTTCTTC.

The table lists this clonotype with many counts. The J gene is TRBJ2-1, the V gene TRBV7-6; the D gene could be TRBD1 or TRBD2 (6 bases each). The CDR3 has 15 amino acids. Germline-derived CDR1 and CDR2 are SGHVS and FNYEAQ. The V gene lost 2 bases and the J gene lost 3 bases, with 11 bases spanning the gap. This CDR3 is CASSLFGGHYNEQFF. The CDR3, as DNA: TGTGCCAGCAGCTTATTCGGGGGCCACTACAATGAGCAGTTCTTC.

This clonotype was seen many times. The genes are TRBV12-3 or TRBV12-4 and TRBJ1-1, with a weak D call TRBD1 (5 bases). The CDR3 loop spans 14 amino acids. Trimming shortened V by 6 bases and J by 2 bases, and 13 bases separated the two germline ends. The CDR3 DNA reads as TGTGCCAGCAGCGCCGGGGCCCAAAACACTGAAGCTTTCTTT. Its translation is CASSAGAQNTEAFF.

This clonotype was found many times. A read error may account for a junction end that differs from germline. The V gene is TRBV6-2 or TRBV6-3, the J gene TRBJ2-1; maybe TRBD1 (7 bases). This CDR3 region has 11 residues. Looked up from germline, CDR1 is MNHEY and CDR2 is SVGEGT. The CDR3: CASRRGDSANF. The CDR3 DNA follows: TGTGCCAGCAGGAGGGGGGACAGCGCTAACTTC.

This clonotype was seen many times. DNA of the CDR3: TGTGCCAGCCGGGCGGACAGGGCTAATCAGCCCCAGCATTTT. Translated, it gives CASRADRANQPQHF. The chain has TRBV12-3 or TRBV12-4 and TRBJ1-5, with 8 bases identical to TRBD1. The CDR3 extends over 14 amino acids. With V trimmed by 8 bases and J by 4 bases, 7 bases remained unmatched.

This clonotype showed up many times. This sequence joins TRBV6-2 or TRBV6-3 and TRBJ1-1; 9 positions agree with TRBD1. Germline V gene data show CDR1 as MNHEY and CDR2 as SVGEGT. The V gene end was trimmed by 2 bases and the J gene end by 4 bases; junction bases not matched to a gene: 8. The CDR3 contains 16 residues. CDR3 in amino acids: CASSYPSDRGSTEAFF. The CDR3 DNA reads TGTGCCAGCAGTTACCCTTCGGACAGGGGAAGCACTGAAGCTTTCTTT.

This clonotype was seen many times. This chain connects TRBV20-1 to TRBJ1-4; D possibly corresponds to TRBD1 (5 bases). The germline V gene has CDR1 DFQATT and CDR2 SNEGSKA (reference sequence). This CDR3 comprises 15 residues. The V gene lost 0 bases and the J gene lost 8 bases, with 16 bases spanning the gap. The CDR3 DNA is TGCAGTGCTAGAGATCCGGGGAGGGGTGGCGAAAAACTGTTTTTT. It yields the protein CSARDPGRGGEKLFF.

The CDR3 here is CASSLGDLSSYNEQFF. The DNA of the CDR3 is TGTGCCAGCAGCTTGGGAGATTTGAGCTCCTACAATGAGCAGTTCTTC. The chain recombines TRBV11-2 with TRBJ2-1, with D maybe TRBD2 (5 bases). Germline V CDR1 and CDR2: SGHAT, FQNNGV. Trimming stripped 3 bases from V and 0 bases from J, with 12 bases between. CDR3 length: 16 residues. Using reference TRBV11-2 and TRBJ2-1 for the parts outside the CDR3, the full variable domain is EAGVAQSPRYKIIEKRQSVAFWCNPISGHATLYWYQQILGQGPKLLIQFQNNGVVDDSQLPKDRFSAERLKGVDSTLKIQPAKLEDSAVYLCASSLGDLSSYNEQFFGPGTRLTVL.

There are a few counts of this clonotype. The V call is TRBV12-3 or TRBV12-4, the J call TRBJ1-5, with D possibly TRBD1 on 5 matching bases. The CDR3 has 13 amino acids. V lost 6 bases, J lost 9 bases, and 15 bases lay in between. The CDR3 loop reads CASSTKRGGPQHF. The CDR3 region has the DNA TGTGCCAGCAGCACAAAGAGGGGCGGGCCCCAGCATTTT.

This clonotype has ten or more counts. Sequence at one end of the junction differs from germline and may be a read error. This chain connects TRBV4-2 to TRBJ1-5; D gene unclear. Germline-derived CDR1 and CDR2 are LGHNA and YNFKEQ. The CDR3 contains 13 residues. CDR3 sequence (DNA): TGCGCCAGCAGCCAAGATCTGGGTCAGCCCCAGCATTTT. Its protein is CASSQDLGQPQHF.

This clonotype appeared many times. This chain connects TRBV12-3 or TRBV12-4 to TRBJ2-1; TRBD2 matches at 12 bases. V lost 3 bases to trimming and J lost 6 bases; unmatched junction nucleotides: 3. This CDR3 spans 15 amino acids. The CDR3 coding sequence is TGTGCCAGCAGTTTTCTAGCGGGAGGGCGCAATGAGCAGTTCTTC. Amino acid sequence: CASSFLAGGRNEQFF.

This clonotype was found many times. The V and J genes are TRBV11-2 and TRBJ2-5; 8 bases match TRBD2. This CDR3 region has 19 residues. Germline V gene sequence: CDR1 SGHAT, CDR2 FQNNGV. Unmatched junction bases numbered 15, after V lost 2 bases and J lost 1 base. CDR3 sequence reads: CASSLISTSDNIGQETQYF. The CDR3, as DNA: TGTGCCAGCAGCTTAATATCGACTAGCGACAATATAGGCCAAGAGACCCAGTACTTC. The full variable domain, its missing parts supplied by reference TRBV11-2 and TRBJ2-5, is EAGVAQSPRYKIIEKRQSVAFWCNPISGHATLYWYQQILGQGPKLLIQFQNNGVVDDSQLPKDRFSAERLKGVDSTLKIQPAKLEDSAVYLCASSLISTSDNIGQETQYFGPGTRLLVL.

This clonotype has a count of ten or more. The DNA for the CDR3 is TGTGCCAGCAGCCAAGAGCCCGCGGGGACGGAGCAAGAGACCCAGTACTTC. The encoded protein is CASSQEPAGTEQETQYF. The V call is TRBV4-2, the J call TRBJ2-5, with D perhaps matching TRBD2 (6 bases). The germline CDR1 and CDR2 sequences are LGHNA and YNFKEQ. This CDR3 has 17 residues. V lost 0 bases to trimming and J lost 2 bases, with 16 bases between them.

This clonotype was recorded at least ten times. V and J are TRBV5-1 and TRBJ2-7, with D perhaps TRBD1 (5 bases). This CDR3 comprises 13 residues. Per the germline V gene, CDR1 is SGHRS and CDR2 is YFSETQ. The V end was cut by 4 bases, the J end by 3 bases, with 11 bases between. CDR3 coding DNA: TGCGCCAGCAGCCAAGGGGCGATCTACGAGCAGTACTTC. Translation: CASSQGAIYEQYF.

This clonotype was observed many times. CDR3 sequence (DNA): TGTGCCATCAGTGATCGGAACTCGAGCTCTGGAAACACCATATATTTT. Amino acids: CAISDRNSSSGNTIYF. This sequence joins TRBV10-3 and TRBJ1-3, with D hard to call. From germline, CDR1 is ENHRY and CDR2 SYGVKD. Trimming took off 3 bases at V and 0 bases at J, with 12 bases between the two ends. The CDR3 loop spans 16 amino acids.

This clonotype was picked up one time. This chain uses TRBV20-1 with TRBJ2-2; perhaps TRBD2 as D (6 bases). Germline V gives CDR1 DFQATT, CDR2 SNEGSKA (reference sequence). V was clipped by 7 bases and J by 1 base, with 13 bases between them. The CDR3 is made up of 14 amino acids. The CDR3 reads CSGRRRENTGELFF. The CDR3 DNA sequence: TGCAGTGGCCGCCGGCGGGAGAACACCGGGGAGCTGTTTTTT.

This clonotype was detected ten times or more. The rearrangement uses TRBV29-1 and TRBJ2-1; 11 nucleotides line up with TRBD1. Germline V gives CDR1 SQVTM, CDR2 ANQGSEA. The J segment lost 2 bases and the V segment lost 1 base, leaving 1 base of the junction unmatched. The CDR3 has 15 amino acids. In DNA, the CDR3 is TGCAGCGTTGAAGGGACAGGGGGCACCTACAATGAGCAGTTCTTC. It translates to CSVEGTGGTYNEQFF.

This clonotype was picked up many times. The rearrangement joins TRBV7-2 to TRBJ2-1; 7 nucleotides agree with TRBD1. V lost 3 bases and J lost 5; bases outside the gene matches: 7. The germline V gene encodes CDR1 SGHTA and CDR2 FQGNSA. CDR3 length: 15 amino acids. Here the CDR3 DNA reads TGTGCCAGCAGCTTTTCCGGGACAGACAACAATGAGCAGTTCTTC. Protein product: CASSFSGTDNNEQFF.

The table lists this clonotype with many counts. The chain combines TRBV7-9 with TRBJ2-6; the D is unclear. Trimming pared 10 bases from V and 0 bases from J, leaving 10 bases between. The CDR3 consists of 14 residues. Germline-derived CDR1 and CDR2 are SEHNR and FQNEAQ (reference sequence). In DNA form, the CDR3 reads TGTGCCATCCCCGACTTCTCTGGGGCCAACGTCCTGACTTTC. It translates to CAIPDFSGANVLTF.

Many counts were recorded for this clonotype. The CDR3 sequence: CASSQDRWTGTNGYTF. In DNA form, the CDR3 reads TGCGCCAGCAGCCAAGATCGTTGGACAGGGACTAACGGCTACACCTTC. This sequence joins TRBV4-3 and TRBJ1-2; 8 positions match TRBD1. Germline CDR1 reads LGHNA; CDR2 reads YSLEER. The CDR3 extends over 16 amino acids. V lost 0 bases, J lost 8 bases, and 11 bases stayed unmatched.

There are many counts of this clonotype. V usage is TRBV6-2 or TRBV6-3 and J usage is TRBJ2-7; 14 bases fit TRBD2. The CDR3 length is 20 residues. Germline V gene data show CDR1 as MNHEY and CDR2 as SVGEGT. V was pared by 2 bases and J by 6 bases, with 18 bases of the junction left unmatched. The CDR3 sequence: CASSYNLFGLAGGGVGEQYF. As DNA, the CDR3 is TGTGCCAGCAGTTACAATCTCTTCGGACTAGCGGGAGGAGGTGTGGGCGAGCAGTACTTC.

This clonotype was seen repeatedly, ten times or more. The chain uses TRBV5-1 and TRBJ2-7; TRBD1 matches 7 bases. The V segment lost 2 bases and the J segment 2 bases; nucleotides outside the gene matches: 4. From germline, CDR1 is SGHRS and CDR2 YFSETQ. CDR3 length equals 14 residues. CDR3: CASSFEGQAYEQYF. DNA of the CDR3: TGCGCCAGCAGCTTTGAAGGACAGGCCTACGAGCAGTACTTC.

The chain uses TRBV6-1 and TRBJ1-4, with 10 nucleotides matching TRBD1. Germline loops: CDR1 MNHNS, CDR2 SASEGT. The CDR3 has 14 amino acids. The V and J ends lost 6 bases and 5 bases, in that order; junction bases with no gene match: 3. The CDR3: CASRDRGRNEKLFF. For the CDR3, the DNA is TGTGCCAGCAGAGACAGGGGGCGAAATGAAAAACTGTTTTTT.

This clonotype occurred many times. The chain couples TRBV29-1 to TRBJ2-1; D remains unclear. V was trimmed by 4 bases and J by 6 bases, leaving 7 bases between them. This CDR3 is 11 amino acids long. The germline CDR1 and CDR2 sequences are SQVTM and ANQGSEA. This CDR3 reads CSVGRTNEQFF. The CDR3 coding sequence is TGCAGCGTTGGACGGACCAATGAGCAGTTCTTC.